This record looks at one T cell receptor (beta chain) sequence and its context. The junction departs from the called germline gene at one end, perhaps through a read error. Unsorted whole blood supplied the blood RNA, and germline DNA was isolated too. There were only treatment-naive patients, all with chronic HBV infection. The sample originates from a study of tumor-infiltrating lymphocytes in primary liver carcinoma. The V gene's germline CDR1 is SGHAT and CDR2 FQNNGV. There are 21 residues in the CDR3. Using a constant-region primer together with ProtoScript II reverse transcriptase, TCR beta cDNA was made from around 500 ng of total RNA. Modified slightly, ARM-PCR produced TCR beta libraries over three nested multiplex PCR rounds. Two initial PCR rounds of approximately 10 cycles each paired TRBV1-TRBV30 forward primers with a C-beta reverse primer. A single record per CDR3 protein comes from TCRdb applying MiXCR to the multiplex PCR reads. The sample carries 300,000 to 400,000 distinct CDR3 sequences, approximately 65% recorded once.

The chain employs TRBV11-2 and TRBJ2-3; TRBD2 matches at 7 bases. The origin of this receptor is a man aged 35-49 years with primary liver carcinoma and hepatitis B virus infection. Sequences were obtained from peripheral blood. The CDR3 reads CVSTFSGGASKGTTHTDTQYF. CDR3 sequence (DNA): TGTGTCAGCACCTTCTCTGGTGGGGCTAGCAAGGGGACTACACACACAGATACGCAGTATTTT.